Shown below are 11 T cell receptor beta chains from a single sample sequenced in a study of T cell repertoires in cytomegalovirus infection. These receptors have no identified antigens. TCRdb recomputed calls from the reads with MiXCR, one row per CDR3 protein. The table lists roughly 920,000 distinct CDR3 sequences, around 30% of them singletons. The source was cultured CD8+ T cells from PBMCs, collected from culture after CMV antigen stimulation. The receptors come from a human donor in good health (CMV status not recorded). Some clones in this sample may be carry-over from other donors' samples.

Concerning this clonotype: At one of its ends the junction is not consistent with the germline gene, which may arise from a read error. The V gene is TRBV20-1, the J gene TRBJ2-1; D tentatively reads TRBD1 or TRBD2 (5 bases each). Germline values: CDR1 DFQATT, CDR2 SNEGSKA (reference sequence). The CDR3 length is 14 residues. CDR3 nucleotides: TGCAGTACTAGGGAGAGACAGACTGACAATGAGCAGTTCTTC. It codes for CSTRERQTDNEQFF.

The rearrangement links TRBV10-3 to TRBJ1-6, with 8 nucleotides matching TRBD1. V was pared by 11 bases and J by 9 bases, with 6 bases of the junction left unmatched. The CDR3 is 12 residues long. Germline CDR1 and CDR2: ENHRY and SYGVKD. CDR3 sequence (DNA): TGTGCCGCCGGACAGGGAGGTTCACCCCTCCACTTT. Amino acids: CAAGQGGSPLHF.

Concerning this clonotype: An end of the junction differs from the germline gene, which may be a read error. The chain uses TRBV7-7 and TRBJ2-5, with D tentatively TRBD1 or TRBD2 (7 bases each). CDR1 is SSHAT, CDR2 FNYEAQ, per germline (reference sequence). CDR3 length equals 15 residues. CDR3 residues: CASSRSGGEREAQYF. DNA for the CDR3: TGTGCTAGCAGCCGGTCAGGGGGGGAAAGAGAGGCCCAGTACTTC.

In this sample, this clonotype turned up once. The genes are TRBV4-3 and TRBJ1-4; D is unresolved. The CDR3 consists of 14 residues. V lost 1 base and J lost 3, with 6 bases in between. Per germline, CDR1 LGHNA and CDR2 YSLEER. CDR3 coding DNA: TGCGCCAGCAGCCAAGGATCGGCTAATGAAAAACTGTTTTTT. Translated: CASSQGSANEKLFF.

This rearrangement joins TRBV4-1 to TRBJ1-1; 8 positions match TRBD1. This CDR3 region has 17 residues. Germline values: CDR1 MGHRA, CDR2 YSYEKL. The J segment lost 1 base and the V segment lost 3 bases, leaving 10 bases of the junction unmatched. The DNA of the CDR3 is TGCGCCAGCAGCCACCTGAGACAGGGGCGAACGAACACTGAAGCTTTCTTT. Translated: CASSHLRQGRTNTEAFF.

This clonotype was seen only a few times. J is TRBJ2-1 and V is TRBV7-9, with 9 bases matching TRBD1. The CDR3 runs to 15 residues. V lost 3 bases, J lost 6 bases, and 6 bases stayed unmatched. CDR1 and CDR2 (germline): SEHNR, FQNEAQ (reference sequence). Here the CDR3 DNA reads TGTGCCAGCAGCTTCGTCGGGACAGGGATCAATGAGCAGTTCTTC. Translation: CASSFVGTGINEQFF.

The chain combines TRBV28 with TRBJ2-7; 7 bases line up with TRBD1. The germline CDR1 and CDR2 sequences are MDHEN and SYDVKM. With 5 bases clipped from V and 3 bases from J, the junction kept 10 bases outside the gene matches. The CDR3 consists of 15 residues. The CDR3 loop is CASSAGTAMNYEQYV. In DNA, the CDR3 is TGTGCCAGCAGTGCTGGGACAGCGATGAACTACGAGCAGTACGTC.

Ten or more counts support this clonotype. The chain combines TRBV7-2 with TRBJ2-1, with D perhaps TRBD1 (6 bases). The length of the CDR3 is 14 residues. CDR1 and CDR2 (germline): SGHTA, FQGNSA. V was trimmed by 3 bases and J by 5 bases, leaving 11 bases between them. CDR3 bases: TGTGCCAGCAGCTTTGGACAGACCGACAATGAGCAGTTCTTC. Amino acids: CASSFGQTDNEQFF.

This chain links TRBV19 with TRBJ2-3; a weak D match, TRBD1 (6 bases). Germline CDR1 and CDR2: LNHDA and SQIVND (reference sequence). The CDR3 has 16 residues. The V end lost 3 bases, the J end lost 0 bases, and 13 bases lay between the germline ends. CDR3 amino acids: CASSIPDQGSTDTQYF. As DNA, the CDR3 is TGTGCCAGTAGTATCCCCGACCAGGGGAGCACAGATACGCAGTATTTT. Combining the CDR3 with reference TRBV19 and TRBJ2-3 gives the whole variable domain DGGITQSPKYLFRKEGQNVTLSCEQNLNHDAMYWYRQDPGQGLRLIYYSQIVNDFQKGDIAEGYSVSREKKESFPLTVTSAQKNPTAFYLCASSIPDQGSTDTQYFGPGTRLTVL.

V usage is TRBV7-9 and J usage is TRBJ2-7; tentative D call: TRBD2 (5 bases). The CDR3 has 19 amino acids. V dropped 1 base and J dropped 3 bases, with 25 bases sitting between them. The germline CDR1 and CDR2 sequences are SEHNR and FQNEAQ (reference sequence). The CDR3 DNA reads TGTGCCAGCAGCTTAGGGGGAGTTTCTGATTCCCCAGTCCACTACGAGCAGTACGTC. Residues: CASSLGGVSDSPVHYEQYV.

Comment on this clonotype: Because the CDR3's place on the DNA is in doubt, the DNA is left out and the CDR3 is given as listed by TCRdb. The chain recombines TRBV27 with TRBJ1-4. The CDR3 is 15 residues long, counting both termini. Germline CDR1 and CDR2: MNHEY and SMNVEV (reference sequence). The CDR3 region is CASSTSGRENEKLFF.